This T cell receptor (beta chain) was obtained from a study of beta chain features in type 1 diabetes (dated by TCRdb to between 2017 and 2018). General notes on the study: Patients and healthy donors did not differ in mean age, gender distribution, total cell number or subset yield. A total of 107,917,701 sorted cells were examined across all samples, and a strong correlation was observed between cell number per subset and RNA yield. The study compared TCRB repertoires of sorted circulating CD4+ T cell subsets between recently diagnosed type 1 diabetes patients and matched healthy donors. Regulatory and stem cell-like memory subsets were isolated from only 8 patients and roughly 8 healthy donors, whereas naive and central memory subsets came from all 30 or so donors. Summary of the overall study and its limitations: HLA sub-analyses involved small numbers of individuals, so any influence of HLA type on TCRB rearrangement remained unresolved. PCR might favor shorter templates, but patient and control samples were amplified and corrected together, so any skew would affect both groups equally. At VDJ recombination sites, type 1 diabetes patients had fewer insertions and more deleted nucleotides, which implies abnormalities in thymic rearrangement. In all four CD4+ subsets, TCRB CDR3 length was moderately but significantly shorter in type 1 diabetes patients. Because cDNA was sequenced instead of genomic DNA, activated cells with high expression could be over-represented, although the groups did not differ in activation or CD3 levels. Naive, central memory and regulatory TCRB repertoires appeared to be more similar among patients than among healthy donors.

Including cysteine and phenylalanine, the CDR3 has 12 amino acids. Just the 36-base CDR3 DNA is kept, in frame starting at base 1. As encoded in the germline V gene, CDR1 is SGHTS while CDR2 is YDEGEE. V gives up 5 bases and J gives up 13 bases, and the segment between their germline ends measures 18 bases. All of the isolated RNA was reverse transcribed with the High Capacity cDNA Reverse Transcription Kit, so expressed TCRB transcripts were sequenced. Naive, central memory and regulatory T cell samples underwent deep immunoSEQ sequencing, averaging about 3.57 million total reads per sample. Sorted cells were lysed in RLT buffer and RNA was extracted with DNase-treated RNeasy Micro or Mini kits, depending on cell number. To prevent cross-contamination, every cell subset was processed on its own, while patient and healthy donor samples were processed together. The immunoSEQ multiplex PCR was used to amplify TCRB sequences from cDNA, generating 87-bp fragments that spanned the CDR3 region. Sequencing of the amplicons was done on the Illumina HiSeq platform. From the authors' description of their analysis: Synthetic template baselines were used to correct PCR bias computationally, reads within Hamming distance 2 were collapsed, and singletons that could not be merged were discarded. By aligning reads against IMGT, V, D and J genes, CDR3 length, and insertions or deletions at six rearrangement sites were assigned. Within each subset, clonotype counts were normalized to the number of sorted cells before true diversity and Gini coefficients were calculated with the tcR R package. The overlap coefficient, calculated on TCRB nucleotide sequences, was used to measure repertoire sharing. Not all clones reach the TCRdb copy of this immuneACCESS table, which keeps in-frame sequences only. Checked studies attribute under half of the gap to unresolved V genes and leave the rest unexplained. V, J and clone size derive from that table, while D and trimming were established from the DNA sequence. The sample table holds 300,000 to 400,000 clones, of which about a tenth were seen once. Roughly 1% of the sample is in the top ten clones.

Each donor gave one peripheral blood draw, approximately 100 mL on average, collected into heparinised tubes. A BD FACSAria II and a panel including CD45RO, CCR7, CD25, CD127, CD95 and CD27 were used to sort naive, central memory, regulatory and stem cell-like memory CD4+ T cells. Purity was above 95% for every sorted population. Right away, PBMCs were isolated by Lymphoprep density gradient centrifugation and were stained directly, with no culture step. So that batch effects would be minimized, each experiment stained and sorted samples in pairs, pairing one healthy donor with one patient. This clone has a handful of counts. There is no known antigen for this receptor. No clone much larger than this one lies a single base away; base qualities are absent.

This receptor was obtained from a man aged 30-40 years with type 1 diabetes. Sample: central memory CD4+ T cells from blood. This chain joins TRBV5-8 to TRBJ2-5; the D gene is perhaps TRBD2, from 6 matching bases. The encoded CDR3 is CASRRTRGAGYF. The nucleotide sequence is TGTGCCAGCAGGCGGACCCGAGGAGCGGGGTACTTC.